Included here is one TCR beta chain sequence, with context. Its cognate antigen is unknown. The source of the sample is a study of cytomegalovirus exposure and HLA in healthy donors. V lost 0 bases to trimming and J lost 6 bases, with 13 bases between them. Germline CDR1 reads SGHRS; CDR2 reads YFSETQ. The CDR3 covers 14 residues. Amplification used 60 Vbeta primers and 13 Jbeta primers. Data came from immunoSEQ multiplex PCR; TCRdb stores just in-frame clones and leaves some out. Of fewer than 150,000 clones in the sample, around 82% were seen once. Study findings and constraints: The authors later found TCR association rates varying by HLA locus, with DRB1 most and HLA-C fewest. HLA alleles showed associations with some 15,000 TCR beta sequences in a later analysis, at a 0.05 false discovery rate.

The gene calls are TRBV5-1 and TRBJ2-7, with D tentatively TRBD2 (6 bases). The source of this sequence is a man aged 50-60 years in good health and CMV-seronegative. Sequencing was carried out using PBMCs. In DNA, the CDR3 is TGCGCCAGCAGCTTGGGAGGTGCCGGGGGCGAGCAGTACTTC. This gives the protein CASSLGGAGGEQYF.